This T cell receptor (beta chain) was captured by sequencing in a study of molecular identifiers for immune sequencing clone quantification. Study outcomes and limitations: Jurkat TCR RNA spiked in from one cell (amid some 1 million naive cells) was reportedly detectable.

TCRdb reprocessed the PCR reads with MiXCR, giving one entry per CDR3 protein. The sample carries some 590,000 distinct CDR3 sequences, 25% recorded once. Remarks on this clonotype: Its antigen remains unidentified. One junction end does not reproduce the germline sequence, and a read error may be involved.

Naive CD8 libraries were made from roughly 18,000 to 920,000 sorted cells, and they used 10%, 30% or 50% RNA. Sequences were obtained from naive CD8+ T cells from blood, with Jurkat cell RNA spiked in. Subset meaning: FACS-sorted CD8+CD4-CCR7+CD45RA+ naive T cells. The TCR was taken from a human donor in good health. Some libraries in this study had Jurkat cell RNA spiked in.

The CDR3 DNA sequence: TGTGCCGGCAGCTTGGACCCAGGTCATGAGACCCAGTACTTC. Protein: CAGSLDPGHETQYF. The genes are TRBV5-5 and TRBJ2-5; D is undetermined. Germline V gene lookup returns CDR1 SGHKS and CDR2 YYEKEE (reference sequence). The CDR3 length is 14 residues.